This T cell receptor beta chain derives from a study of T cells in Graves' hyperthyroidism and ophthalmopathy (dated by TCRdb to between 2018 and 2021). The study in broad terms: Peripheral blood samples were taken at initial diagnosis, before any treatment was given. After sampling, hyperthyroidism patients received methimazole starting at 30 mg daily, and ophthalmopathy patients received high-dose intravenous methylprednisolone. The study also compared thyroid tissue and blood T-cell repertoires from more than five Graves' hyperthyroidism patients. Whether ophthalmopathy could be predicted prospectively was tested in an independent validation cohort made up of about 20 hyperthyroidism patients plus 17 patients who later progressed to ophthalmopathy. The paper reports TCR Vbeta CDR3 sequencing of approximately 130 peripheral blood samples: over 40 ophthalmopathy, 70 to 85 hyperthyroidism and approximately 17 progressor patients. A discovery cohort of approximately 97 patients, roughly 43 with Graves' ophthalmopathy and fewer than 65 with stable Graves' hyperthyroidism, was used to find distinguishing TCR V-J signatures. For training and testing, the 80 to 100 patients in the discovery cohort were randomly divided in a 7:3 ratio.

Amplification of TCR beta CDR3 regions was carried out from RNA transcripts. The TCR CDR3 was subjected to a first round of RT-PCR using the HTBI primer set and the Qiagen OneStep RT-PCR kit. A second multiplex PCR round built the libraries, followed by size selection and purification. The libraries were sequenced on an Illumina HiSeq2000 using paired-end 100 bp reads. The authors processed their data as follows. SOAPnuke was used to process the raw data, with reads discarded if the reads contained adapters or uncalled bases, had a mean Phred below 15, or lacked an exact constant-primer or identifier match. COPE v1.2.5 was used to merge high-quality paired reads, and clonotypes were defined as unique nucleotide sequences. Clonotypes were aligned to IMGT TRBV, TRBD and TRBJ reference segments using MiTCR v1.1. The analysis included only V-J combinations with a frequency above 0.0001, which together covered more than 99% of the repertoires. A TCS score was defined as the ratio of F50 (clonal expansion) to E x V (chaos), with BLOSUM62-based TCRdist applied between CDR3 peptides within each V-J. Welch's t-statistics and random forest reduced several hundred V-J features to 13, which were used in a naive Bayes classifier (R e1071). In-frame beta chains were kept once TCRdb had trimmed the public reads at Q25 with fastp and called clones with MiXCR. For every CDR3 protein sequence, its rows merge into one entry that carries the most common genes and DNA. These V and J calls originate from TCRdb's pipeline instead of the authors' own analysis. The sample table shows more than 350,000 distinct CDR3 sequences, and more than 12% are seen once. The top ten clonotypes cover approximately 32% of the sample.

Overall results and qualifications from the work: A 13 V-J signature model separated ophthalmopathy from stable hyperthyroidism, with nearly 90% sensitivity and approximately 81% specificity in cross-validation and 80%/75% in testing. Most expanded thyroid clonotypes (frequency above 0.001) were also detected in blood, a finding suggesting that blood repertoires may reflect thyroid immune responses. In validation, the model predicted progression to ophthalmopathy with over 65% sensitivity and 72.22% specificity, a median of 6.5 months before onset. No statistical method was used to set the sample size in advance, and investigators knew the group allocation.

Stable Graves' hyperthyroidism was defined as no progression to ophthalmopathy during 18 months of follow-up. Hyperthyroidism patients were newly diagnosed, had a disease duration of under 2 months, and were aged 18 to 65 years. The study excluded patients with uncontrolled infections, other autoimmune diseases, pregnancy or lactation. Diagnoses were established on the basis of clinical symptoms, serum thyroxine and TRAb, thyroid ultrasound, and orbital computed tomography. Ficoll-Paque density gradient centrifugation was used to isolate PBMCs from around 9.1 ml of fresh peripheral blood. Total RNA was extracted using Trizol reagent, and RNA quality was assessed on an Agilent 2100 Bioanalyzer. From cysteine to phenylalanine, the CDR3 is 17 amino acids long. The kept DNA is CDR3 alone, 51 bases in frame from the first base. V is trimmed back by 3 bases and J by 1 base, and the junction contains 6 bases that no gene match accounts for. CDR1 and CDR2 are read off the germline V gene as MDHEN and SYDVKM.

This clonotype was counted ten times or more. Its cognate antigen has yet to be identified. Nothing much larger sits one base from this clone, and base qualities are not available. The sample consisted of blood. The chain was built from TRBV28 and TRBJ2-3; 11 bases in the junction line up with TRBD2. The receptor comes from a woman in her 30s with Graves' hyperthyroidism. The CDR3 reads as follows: CASSFSSGRAGTDTQYF. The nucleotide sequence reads TGTGCCAGCAGTTTTAGTAGCGGGAGGGCTGGCACAGATACGCAGTATTTT.